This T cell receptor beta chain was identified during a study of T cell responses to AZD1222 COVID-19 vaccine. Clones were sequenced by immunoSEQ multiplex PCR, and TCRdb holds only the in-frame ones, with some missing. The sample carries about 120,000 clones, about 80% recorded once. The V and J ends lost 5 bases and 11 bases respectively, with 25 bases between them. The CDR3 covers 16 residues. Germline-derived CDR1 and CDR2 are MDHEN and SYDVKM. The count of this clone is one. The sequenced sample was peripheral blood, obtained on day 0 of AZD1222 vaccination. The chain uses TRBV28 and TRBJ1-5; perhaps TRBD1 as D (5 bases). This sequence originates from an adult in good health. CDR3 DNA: TGTGCCAGCAGTCCCACCCGGGGCCGGGGCGGAATGACCCAGCATTTT. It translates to CASSPTRGRGGMTQHF.